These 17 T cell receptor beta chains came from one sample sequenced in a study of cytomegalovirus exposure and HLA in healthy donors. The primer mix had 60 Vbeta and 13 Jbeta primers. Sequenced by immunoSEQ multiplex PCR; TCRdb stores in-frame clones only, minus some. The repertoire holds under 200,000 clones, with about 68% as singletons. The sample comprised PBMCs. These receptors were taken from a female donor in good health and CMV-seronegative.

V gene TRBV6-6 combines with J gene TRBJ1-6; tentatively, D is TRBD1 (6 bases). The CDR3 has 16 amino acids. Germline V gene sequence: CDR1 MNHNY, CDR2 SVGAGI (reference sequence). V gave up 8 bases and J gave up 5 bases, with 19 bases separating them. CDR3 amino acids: CASFLPREGDNSPLHF. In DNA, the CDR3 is TGTGCCAGCTTCCTTCCTAGAGAGGGGGATAATTCACCCCTCCACTTT.

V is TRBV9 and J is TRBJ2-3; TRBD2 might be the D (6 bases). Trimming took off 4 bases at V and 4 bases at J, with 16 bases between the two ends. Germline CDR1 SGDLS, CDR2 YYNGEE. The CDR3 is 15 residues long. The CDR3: CASSPGGGWADTQYF. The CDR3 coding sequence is TGTGCCAGCAGCCCCGGGGGAGGTTGGGCAGATACGCAGTATTTT.

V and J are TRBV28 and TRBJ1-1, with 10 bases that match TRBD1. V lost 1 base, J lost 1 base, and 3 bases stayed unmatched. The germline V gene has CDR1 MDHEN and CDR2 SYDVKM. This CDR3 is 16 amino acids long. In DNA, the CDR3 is TGTGCCAGCAGTTTATCCGGGACAGGGGCGAACACTGAAGCTTTCTTT. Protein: CASSLSGTGANTEAFF. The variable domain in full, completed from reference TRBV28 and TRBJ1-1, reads DVKVTQSSRYLVKRTGEKVFLECVQDMDHENMFWYRQDPGLGLRLIYFSYDVKMKEKGDIPEGYSVSREKKERFSLILESASTNQTSMYLCASSLSGTGANTEAFFGQGTRLTVV.

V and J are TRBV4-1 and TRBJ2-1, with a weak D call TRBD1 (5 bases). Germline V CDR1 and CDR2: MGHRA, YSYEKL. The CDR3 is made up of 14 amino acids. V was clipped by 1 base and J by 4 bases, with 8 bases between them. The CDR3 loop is CASSQGTSYNEQFF. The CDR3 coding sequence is TGCGCCAGCAGCCAAGGGACATCTTACAATGAGCAGTTCTTC.

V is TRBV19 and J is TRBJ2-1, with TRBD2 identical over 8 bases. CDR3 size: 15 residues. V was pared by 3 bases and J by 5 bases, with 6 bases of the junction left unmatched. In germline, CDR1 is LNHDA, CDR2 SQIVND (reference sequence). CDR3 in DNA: TGTGCCAGTAGTATCCAGCGGGAGCTGAACAATGAGCAGTTCTTC. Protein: CASSIQRELNNEQFF.

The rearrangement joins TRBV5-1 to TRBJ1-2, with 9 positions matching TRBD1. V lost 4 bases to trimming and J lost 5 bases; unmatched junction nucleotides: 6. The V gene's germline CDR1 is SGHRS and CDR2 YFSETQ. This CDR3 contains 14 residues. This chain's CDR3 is CASSDSGQGYGYTF. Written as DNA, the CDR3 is TGCGCCAGCAGCGACTCGGGACAGGGATATGGCTACACCTTC.

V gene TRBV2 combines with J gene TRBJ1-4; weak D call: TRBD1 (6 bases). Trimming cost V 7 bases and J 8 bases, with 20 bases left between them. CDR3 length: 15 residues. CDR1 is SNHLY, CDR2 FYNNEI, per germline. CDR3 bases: TGTGCCAGCACGGGACACGGCTTAAATGGCGAAAAACTGTTTTTT. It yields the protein CASTGHGLNGEKLFF.

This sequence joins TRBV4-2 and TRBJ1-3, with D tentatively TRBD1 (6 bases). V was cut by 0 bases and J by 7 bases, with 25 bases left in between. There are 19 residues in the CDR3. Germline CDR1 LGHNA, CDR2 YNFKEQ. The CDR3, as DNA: TGTGCCAGCAGCCAAGATCGGGAACAGGGCCGTTTCTCCAGGAACACCATATATTTT. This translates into CASSQDREQGRFSRNTIYF.

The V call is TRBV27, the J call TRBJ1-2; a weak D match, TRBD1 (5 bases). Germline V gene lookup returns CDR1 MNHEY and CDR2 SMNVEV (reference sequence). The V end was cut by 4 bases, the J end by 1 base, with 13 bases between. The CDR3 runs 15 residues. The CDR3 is CASSSLADSNYGYTF. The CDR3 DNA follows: TGTGCCAGCAGTTCCCTGGCCGACAGTAACTATGGCTACACCTTC.

The CDR3 loop is CASSGPGQGVTEAFF. The CDR3 nucleotides are TGTGCCAGCAGCGGACCGGGACAGGGGGTCACTGAAGCTTTCTTT. This chain connects TRBV7-9 to TRBJ1-1, with 11 positions matching TRBD1. This CDR3 contains 15 residues. The J segment lost 4 bases and the V segment lost 5 bases, leaving 6 bases of the junction unmatched. The germline CDR1 and CDR2 sequences are SEHNR and FQNEAQ (reference sequence).

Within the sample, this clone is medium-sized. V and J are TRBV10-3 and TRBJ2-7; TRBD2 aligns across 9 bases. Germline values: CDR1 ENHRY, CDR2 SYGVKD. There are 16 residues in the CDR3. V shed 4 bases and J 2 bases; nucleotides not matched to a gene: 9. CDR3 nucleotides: TGTGCCATCAGTGCCCGCGAGGCGGGAGGGGCCTACGAGCAGTACTTC. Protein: CAISAREAGGAYEQYF.

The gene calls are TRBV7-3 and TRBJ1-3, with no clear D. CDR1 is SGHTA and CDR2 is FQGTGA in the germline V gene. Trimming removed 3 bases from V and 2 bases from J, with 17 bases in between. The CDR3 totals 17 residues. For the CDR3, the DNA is TGTGCCAGCAGCTTCCTATCTATTATTCGCCCTGGAAACACCATATATTTT. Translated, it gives CASSFLSIIRPGNTIYF.

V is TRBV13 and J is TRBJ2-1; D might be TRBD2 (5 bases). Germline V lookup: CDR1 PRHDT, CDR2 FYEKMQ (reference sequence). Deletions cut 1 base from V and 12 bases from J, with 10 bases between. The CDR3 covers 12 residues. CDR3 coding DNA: TGTGCCAGCAGCTTAGTACCCGAGGGGCAGTTCTTC. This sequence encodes CASSLVPEGQFF.

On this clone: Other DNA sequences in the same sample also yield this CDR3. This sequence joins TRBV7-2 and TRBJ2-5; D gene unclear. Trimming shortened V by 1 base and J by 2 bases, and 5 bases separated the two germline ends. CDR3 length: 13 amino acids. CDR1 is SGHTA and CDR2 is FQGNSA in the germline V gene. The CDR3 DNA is TGTGCCAGCAGCTTAGGACAACAAGAGACCCAGTACTTC. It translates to CASSLGQQETQYF.

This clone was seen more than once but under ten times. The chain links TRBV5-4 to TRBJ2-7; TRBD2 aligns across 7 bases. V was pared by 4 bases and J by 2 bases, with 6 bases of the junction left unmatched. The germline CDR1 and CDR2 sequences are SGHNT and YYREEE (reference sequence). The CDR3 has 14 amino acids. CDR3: CASSRKLAPYEQYF. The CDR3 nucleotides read TGTGCCAGCAGCCGAAAACTAGCGCCCTACGAGCAGTACTTC.

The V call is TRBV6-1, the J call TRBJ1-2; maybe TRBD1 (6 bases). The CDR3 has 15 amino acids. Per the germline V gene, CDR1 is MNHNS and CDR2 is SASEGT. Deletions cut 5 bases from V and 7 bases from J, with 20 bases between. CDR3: CASSPTDRSYLGYTF. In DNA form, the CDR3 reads TGTGCCAGCAGTCCTACCGACAGGAGCTATCTTGGCTACACCTTC.

CDR3 coding DNA: TGTGCCAGCAGCTTAAAGGGGACTAGCGGGGTTATATCCTACAATGAGCAGTTCTTC. Translated: CASSLKGTSGVISYNEQFF. The rearrangement uses TRBV7-9 and TRBJ2-1; 13 bases align to TRBD2. After removal of 2 bases from V and 1 base from J, the junction contained 8 bases not matched to a gene. This CDR3 is 19 amino acids long. Germline values: CDR1 SEHNR, CDR2 FQNEAQ (reference sequence).